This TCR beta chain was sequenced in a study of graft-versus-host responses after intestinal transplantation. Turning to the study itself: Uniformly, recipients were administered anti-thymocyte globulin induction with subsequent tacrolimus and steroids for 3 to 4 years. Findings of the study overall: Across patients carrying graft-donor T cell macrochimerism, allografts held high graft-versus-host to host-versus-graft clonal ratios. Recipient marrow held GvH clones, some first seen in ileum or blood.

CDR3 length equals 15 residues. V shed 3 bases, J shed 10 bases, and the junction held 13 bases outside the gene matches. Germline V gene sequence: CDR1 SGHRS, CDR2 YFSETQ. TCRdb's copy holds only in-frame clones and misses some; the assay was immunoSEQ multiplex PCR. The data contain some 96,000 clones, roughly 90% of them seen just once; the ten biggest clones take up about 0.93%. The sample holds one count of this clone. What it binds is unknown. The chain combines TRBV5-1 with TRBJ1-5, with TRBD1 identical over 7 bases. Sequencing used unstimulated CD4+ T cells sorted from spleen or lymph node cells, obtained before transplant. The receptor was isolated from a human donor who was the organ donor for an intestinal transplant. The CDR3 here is CASSSYPGQTSPQHF. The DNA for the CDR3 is TGCGCCAGCAGCTCCTACCCGGGACAGACGAGCCCCCAGCATTTT.